This T cell receptor (beta chain) originates from a study of CD8+CD57+ T cells in acquired aplastic anemia. Study summary: On average, sorted CD4+ and CD8+ cells gave around 3 ug of DNA. General study findings and limits: Patients and controls shared approximately 30 CD8+ CDR3 sequences. Patient and control CD8+ Simpson's diversity was not significantly different.

Genomic DNA, serving as template, underwent TCR beta VDJ and CDR3 profiling. One entry per CDR3 protein, called by TCRdb with MiXCR from the reads. The profile shows hundreds of thousands of distinct CDR3 sequences, roughly three fifths of them singletons. Germline V gene sequence: CDR1 LNHNV, CDR2 YYDKDF (reference sequence). There are 13 residues in the CDR3. V lost 7 bases, J lost 1 base, and 8 bases lay in between. In the case of this clonotype: Its specificity is unknown.

The sequence was collected from a human donor with severe aplastic anemia or a healthy control (not recorded which). Sequencing was done on a sample of sorted CD4+, CD8+, or CD8+CD57+ T cells (not recorded which) from PBMCs. The chain has TRBV15 and TRBJ2-1; D is perhaps TRBD1 (6 bases). The CDR3 is CATNTGSYNEQFF. The CDR3 DNA follows: TGTGCCACCAATACAGGGTCCTACAATGAGCAGTTCTTC.